A single sample gave rise to the 21 T cell receptor beta chains below, sequenced in a study of cytomegalovirus exposure and HLA in healthy donors. TCRdb's copy holds only in-frame clones and misses some; the assay was immunoSEQ multiplex PCR. The sample lists 200,000 to 250,000 clones, approximately 90% seen once, with around 1.1% in the top ten. The sequenced material came from PBMCs. These TCRs come from a woman under 30 in good health and CMV-seronegative.

The V and J genes are TRBV27 and TRBJ1-2, with 11 positions matching TRBD1. This CDR3 comprises 17 residues. Germline CDR1 MNHEY, CDR2 SMNVEV (reference sequence). With V trimmed by 5 bases and J by 4 bases, 12 bases remained unmatched. This CDR3 reads CASSPIGTGGVGYGYTF. The CDR3 nucleotides read TGTGCCAGCAGTCCTATAGGGACAGGGGGAGTCGGCTATGGCTACACCTTC.

The CDR3 bases are TGTGCCAGCAGCTTACGGTGGGAGGGAAGCGAGCAGTACTTC. Translated, it gives CASSLRWEGSEQYF. The chain links TRBV7-2 to TRBJ2-7, with 7 bases identical to TRBD2. In germline, CDR1 is SGHTA, CDR2 FQGNSA. V lost 2 bases and J lost 6; bases outside the gene matches: 7. CDR3 size: 14 residues.

The chain carries TRBV2 and TRBJ2-3, with a tentative D call TRBD2 (5 bases). The CDR3 has 15 residues. The ends were cut back, 7 bases at V and 5 bases at J, with 19 bases in the middle. Germline V gene lookup returns CDR1 SNHLY and CDR2 FYNNEI. The CDR3 spells CASILTAATRDTQYF. The CDR3, as DNA: TGTGCCAGCATCCTAACGGCAGCCACTAGAGATACGCAGTATTTT.

The V and J genes are TRBV29-1 and TRBJ1-2; 8 nucleotides align to TRBD1. Germline lookup yields CDR1 SQVTM and CDR2 ANQGSEA. This CDR3 has 13 amino acids. The V segment lost 7 bases and the J segment 5 bases; nucleotides outside the gene matches: 9. CDR3 loop: CSASPDRAYGYTF. CDR3 sequence (DNA): TGCAGCGCCTCCCCGGACAGGGCTTATGGCTACACCTTC.

A remark on this clone: One junction end does not reproduce the germline sequence, and a read error may be involved. CDR3 coding DNA: TGCGCCAGCAGCCAAGTGAACTTCCGGACTAGCGGCTACCAGCAGTACTTC. Translation: CASSQVNFRTSGYQQYF. This sequence joins TRBV4-1 and TRBJ2-7; 10 positions agree with TRBD2. The CDR3 covers 17 residues. Per the germline V gene, CDR1 is MGHRA and CDR2 is YSYEKL.

This chain connects TRBV2 to TRBJ2-3; 7 bases agree with TRBD2. The CDR3 loop spans 13 amino acids. Germline-derived CDR1 and CDR2 are SNHLY and FYNNEI. V shed 8 bases and J 5 bases; nucleotides not matched to a gene: 7. The CDR3 DNA is TGTGCCAGCCGGGCGGGAGTTGTAGATACGCAGTATTTT. Encoded protein: CASRAGVVDTQYF.

This clone was counted once. The J gene is TRBJ2-5, the V gene TRBV10-3, with TRBD2 matching over 9 bases. The J segment lost 1 base and the V segment lost 7 bases, leaving 4 bases of the junction unmatched. CDR1 ENHRY and CDR2 SYGVKD come from the germline V gene. This CDR3 is built from 14 residues. The CDR3 is CAITAGGPQETQYF. The CDR3, as DNA: TGTGCCATCACGGCGGGAGGGCCCCAAGAGACCCAGTACTTC.

This chain joins TRBV6-1 and TRBJ2-1; possible D gene TRBD1, 6 bases. V lost 2 bases and J 4 bases, leaving 12 bases between the germline ends. This CDR3 has 15 amino acids. CDR1 MNHNS and CDR2 SASEGT come from the germline V gene. The DNA of the CDR3 is TGTGCCAGCAGTGAATTGGGGGCGGATTACAATGAGCAGTTCTTC. Its protein is CASSELGADYNEQFF.

V usage is TRBV5-1 and J usage is TRBJ2-7, with D possibly matching TRBD2 (6 bases). CDR1 is SGHRS, CDR2 YFSETQ, per germline. The CDR3 length is 15 residues. The V and J ends lost 0 bases and 2 bases respectively, with 12 bases between them. The CDR3 sequence: CASSLAPGEAYEQYF. In nucleotides, the CDR3 is TGCGCCAGCAGCTTGGCCCCGGGGGAAGCCTACGAGCAGTACTTC. The entire variable domain, with the rest obtained from reference TRBV5-1 and TRBJ2-7, is as follows: KAGVTQTPRYLIKTRGQQVTLSCSPISGHRSVSWYQQTPGQGLQFLFEYFSETQRNKGNFPGRFSGRQFSNSRSEMNVSTLELGDSALYLCASSLAPGEAYEQYFGPGTRLTVT.

This chain connects TRBV5-1 to TRBJ2-1; tentative D call: TRBD1 (6 bases). V was pared by 0 bases and J by 6 bases, with 28 bases between. Germline V lookup: CDR1 SGHRS, CDR2 YFSETQ. This CDR3 comprises 20 residues. The CDR3 coding sequence is TGCGCCAGCAGCTTGGCCTATGGAACAGGGTATTTCATGGATCTCAATGAGCAGTTCTTC. Encoded protein: CASSLAYGTGYFMDLNEQFF.

The sample holds one count of this clone. This chain connects TRBV11-2 to TRBJ1-6, with no clear D. Trimming took 5 bases from V and 7 from J, leaving 18 bases between them. The length of the CDR3 is 16 residues. Looked up from germline, CDR1 is SGHAT and CDR2 is FQNNGV. In DNA, the CDR3 is TGTGCCAGCAGCCCGAGTAGCCCGGGAACAAATTCACCCCTCCACTTT. Its protein is CASSPSSPGTNSPLHF.

The CDR3: CASSTWGQTSYEQYF. CDR3 DNA sequence: TGTGCCAGCAGTACTTGGGGACAGACCTCCTACGAGCAGTACTTC. This sequence joins TRBV27 and TRBJ2-7; 7 bases are a match to TRBD1. The V and J ends lost 5 bases and 0 bases, in that order; junction bases with no gene match: 7. Germline loops: CDR1 MNHEY, CDR2 SMNVEV (reference sequence). The CDR3 totals 15 residues.

This clone was observed a few times. This chain connects TRBV30 to TRBJ1-2; the match to TRBD1 covers 7 bases. CDR3 length: 12 residues. Per the germline V gene, CDR1 is GTSNPN and CDR2 is SVGIG (reference sequence). The J segment lost 6 bases and the V segment lost 5 bases, leaving 6 bases of the junction unmatched. The CDR3: CAWQGGGDGYTF. CDR3 coding DNA: TGTGCCTGGCAAGGGGGCGGTGATGGCTACACCTTC.

This rearrangement joins TRBV25-1 to TRBJ2-3; the match to TRBD2 covers 7 bases. The CDR3 is 18 residues long. J lost 0 bases, V lost 3 bases, and 12 bases had no gene match. Germline CDR1 and CDR2: MGHDK and SYGVNS. The CDR3: CASSDDLPSGSSTDTQYF. CDR3 coding DNA: TGTGCCAGCAGTGACGATCTGCCTAGCGGATCTAGCACAGATACGCAGTATTTT.

This sequence joins TRBV11-2 and TRBJ2-5; 9 nucleotides agree with TRBD1. Germline CDR1 and CDR2: SGHAT and FQNNGV. V lost 7 bases and J lost 4; bases outside the gene matches: 13. CDR3 length: 16 amino acids. CDR3: CASTFGGTGLGETQYF. As DNA, the CDR3 is TGTGCCAGCACCTTTGGCGGGACAGGGCTTGGAGAGACCCAGTACTTC. The full variable domain, rest sourced from reference TRBV11-2 and TRBJ2-5, is EAGVAQSPRYKIIEKRQSVAFWCNPISGHATLYWYQQILGQGPKLLIQFQNNGVVDDSQLPKDRFSAERLKGVDSTLKIQPAKLEDSAVYLCASTFGGTGLGETQYFGPGTRLLVL.

The chain couples TRBV6-5 to TRBJ2-2, with unresolved D. The CDR3 consists of 13 residues. CDR1 is MNHEY and CDR2 is SVGAGI in the germline V gene. V gave up 7 bases and J gave up 7 bases, with 13 bases separating them. CDR3 region: CASTHPVIGELFF. The DNA for the CDR3 is TGTGCCAGCACCCACCCGGTGATCGGGGAGCTGTTTTTT.

The V and J genes are TRBV4-1 and TRBJ2-1; 8 nucleotides line up with TRBD2. The germline CDR1 and CDR2 sequences are MGHRA and YSYEKL. V lost 0 bases and J lost 7; bases outside the gene matches: 5. The CDR3 consists of 15 residues. In DNA form, the CDR3 reads TGCGCCAGCAGCCAAGATGGGACTAGTCTAAATGAGCAGTTCTTC. The encoded protein is CASSQDGTSLNEQFF.

The chain combines TRBV30 with TRBJ1-1; perhaps TRBD1 as D (6 bases). CDR1 is GTSNPN, CDR2 SVGIG, per germline (reference sequence). The germline V and J ends were trimmed by 5 bases and 5 bases, with 12 bases remaining between them. The CDR3 runs 12 residues. The CDR3 DNA is TGTGCCTGGGAACAGGGTTGGACTGAAGCTTTCTTT. Translation gives CAWEQGWTEAFF.

V is TRBV5-1 and J is TRBJ1-6; 8 bases map to TRBD1. J was trimmed by 0 bases and V by 3 bases; bases with no gene match: 8. This CDR3 comprises 18 residues. The germline gives CDR1 SGHRS, CDR2 YFSETQ. The CDR3 here is CASSSRTGPSSYNSPLHF. As DNA, the CDR3 is TGCGCCAGCAGCTCTCGGACAGGGCCGAGCTCCTATAATTCACCCCTCCACTTT.

The chain couples TRBV29-1 to TRBJ2-4, with 9 bases identical to TRBD2. The CDR3 consists of 14 residues. The germline gives CDR1 SQVTM, CDR2 ANQGSEA. Trimming removed 4 bases from V and 4 bases from J; junction bases left unmatched: 5. CDR3 residues: CSVVASGGKNIQYF. CDR3 in DNA: TGCAGCGTTGTTGCCAGCGGGGGGAAAAACATTCAGTACTTC. Full variable domain (rest looked up from reference TRBV29-1 and TRBJ2-4): SAVISQKPSRDICQRGTSLTIQCQVDSQVTMMFWYRQQPGQSLTLIATANQGSEATYESGFVIDKFPISRPNLTFSTLTVSNMSPEDSSIYLCSVVASGGKNIQYFGAGTRLSVL.

Here the CDR3 reads CASSDNRGDTQYF. The CDR3 DNA sequence: TGTGCCAGCAGTGACAATAGGGGGGATACGCAGTATTTT. V gene TRBV6-4 combines with J gene TRBJ2-3; D is perhaps TRBD1 (6 bases). This CDR3 region has 13 residues. Germline values: CDR1 MRHNA, CDR2 SNTAGT. The V end lost 2 bases, the J end lost 6 bases, and 9 bases lay between the germline ends.